This T cell receptor beta chain was sequenced in a study of blood T cell repertoires in COVID-19. Whole-study context: The analysed material was cDNA or gDNA that came from T cells, B-cell-depleted T cells, or PBMCs.

In the authors' methods: Researchers report that nucleated cell counts were estimated from reference gene primer amplification. Measured with immunoSEQ multiplex PCR; TCRdb has only the in-frame clones, and not every one. V and J calls and clone size are given by that table; D and trimming were obtained from the DNA. The top ten clones hold 4% to 4.5% of a sample with about 200,000 clones, over 75% of them seen once. The CDR3 sequence is 14 residues long. V lost 1 base and J lost 1, with 7 bases in between. The germline V gene has CDR1 SGHAT and CDR2 FQNNGV. Sequencing was performed on peripheral blood. This TCR was sampled from a man between 45 and 60 years old with acute or convalescent COVID-19. The chain uses TRBV11-2 and TRBJ1-2; D gene uncertain. CDR3 protein: CASSLGADNYGYTF. As DNA, the CDR3 is TGTGCCAGCAGCTTAGGAGCGGATAACTATGGCTACACCTTC.